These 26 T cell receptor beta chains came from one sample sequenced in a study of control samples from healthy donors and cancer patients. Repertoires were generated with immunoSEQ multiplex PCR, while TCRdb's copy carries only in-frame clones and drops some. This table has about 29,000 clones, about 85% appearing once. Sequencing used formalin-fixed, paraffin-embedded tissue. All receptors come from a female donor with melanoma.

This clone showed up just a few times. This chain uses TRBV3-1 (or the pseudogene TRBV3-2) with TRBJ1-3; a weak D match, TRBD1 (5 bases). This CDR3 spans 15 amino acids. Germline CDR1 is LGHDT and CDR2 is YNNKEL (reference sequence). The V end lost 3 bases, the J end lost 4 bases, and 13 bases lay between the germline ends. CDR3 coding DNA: TGTGCCAGCAGCCAGGGGGTGATAATAGGAAACACCATATATTTT. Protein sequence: CASSQGVIIGNTIYF.

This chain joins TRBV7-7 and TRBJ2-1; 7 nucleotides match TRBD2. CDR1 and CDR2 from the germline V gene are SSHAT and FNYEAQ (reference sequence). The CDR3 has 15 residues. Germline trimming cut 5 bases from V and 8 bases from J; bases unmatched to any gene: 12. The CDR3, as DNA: TGTGCCAGCAGCACCAGCGGGTCCCGGGGGGATGAGCAGTTCTTC. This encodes CASSTSGSRGDEQFF.

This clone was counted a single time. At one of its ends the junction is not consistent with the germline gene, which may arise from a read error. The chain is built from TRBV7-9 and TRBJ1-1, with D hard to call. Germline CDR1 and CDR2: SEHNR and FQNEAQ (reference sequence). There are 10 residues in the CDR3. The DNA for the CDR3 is TGTGCCAGCAGCCTTCCCGGCGAGGGTTTT. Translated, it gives CASSLPGEGF.

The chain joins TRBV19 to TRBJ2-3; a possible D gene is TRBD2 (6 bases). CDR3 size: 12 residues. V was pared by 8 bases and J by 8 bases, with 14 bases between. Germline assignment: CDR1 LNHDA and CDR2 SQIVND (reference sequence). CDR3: CASRDSGVTQYF. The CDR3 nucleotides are TGTGCCAGTCGGGACTCTGGGGTTACGCAGTATTTT.

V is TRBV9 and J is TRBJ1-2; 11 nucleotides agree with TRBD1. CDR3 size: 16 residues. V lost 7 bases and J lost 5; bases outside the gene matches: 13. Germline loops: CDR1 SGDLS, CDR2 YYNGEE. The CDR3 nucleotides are TGTGCCAGCGCAAGAGACGCCGGGACAGGGGGTTATGGCTACACCTTC. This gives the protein CASARDAGTGGYGYTF.

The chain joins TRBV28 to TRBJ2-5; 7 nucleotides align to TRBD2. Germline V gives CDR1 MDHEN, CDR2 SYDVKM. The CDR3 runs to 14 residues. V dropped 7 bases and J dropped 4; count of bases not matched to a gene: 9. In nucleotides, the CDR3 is TGTGCCAGCACCTTAAGCGGGATGGCAGAGACCCAGTACTTC. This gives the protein CASTLSGMAETQYF.

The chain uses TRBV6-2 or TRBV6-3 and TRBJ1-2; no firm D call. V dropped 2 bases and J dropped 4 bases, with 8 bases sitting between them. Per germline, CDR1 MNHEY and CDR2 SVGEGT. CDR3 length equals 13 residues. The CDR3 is CASSYGRLYGYTF. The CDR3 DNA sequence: TGTGCCAGCAGTTACGGACGGCTCTATGGCTACACCTTC.

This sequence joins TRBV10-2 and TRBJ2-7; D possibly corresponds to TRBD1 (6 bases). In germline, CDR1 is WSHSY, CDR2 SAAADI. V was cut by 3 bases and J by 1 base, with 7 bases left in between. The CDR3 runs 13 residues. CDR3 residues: CASSDGQSYEQYF. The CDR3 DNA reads TGCGCCAGCAGTGATGGACAGTCCTACGAGCAGTACTTC.

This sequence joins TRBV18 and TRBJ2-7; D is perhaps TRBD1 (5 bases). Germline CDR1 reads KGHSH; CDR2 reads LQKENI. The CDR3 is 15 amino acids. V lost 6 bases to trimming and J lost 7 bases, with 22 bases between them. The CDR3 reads CASSPTPAISGEQYF. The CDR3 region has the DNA TGTGCCAGCTCGCCGACCCCAGCCATCTCAGGGGAGCAGTACTTC.

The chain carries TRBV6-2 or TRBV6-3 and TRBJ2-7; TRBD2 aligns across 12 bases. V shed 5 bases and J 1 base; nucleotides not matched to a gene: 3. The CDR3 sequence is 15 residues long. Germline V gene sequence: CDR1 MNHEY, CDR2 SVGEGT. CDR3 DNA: TGTGCCAGCAGTCCCACTAGCGGGAGGTCCTACGAGCAGTACTTC. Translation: CASSPTSGRSYEQYF.

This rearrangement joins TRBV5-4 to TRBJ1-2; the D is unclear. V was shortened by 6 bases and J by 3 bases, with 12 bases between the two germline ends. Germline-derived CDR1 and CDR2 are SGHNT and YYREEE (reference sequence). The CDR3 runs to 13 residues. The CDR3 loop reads CASTERVDYGYTF. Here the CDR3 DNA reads TGTGCCAGCACCGAAAGGGTGGACTATGGCTACACCTTC. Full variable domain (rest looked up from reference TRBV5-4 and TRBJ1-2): ETGVTQSPTHLIKTRGQQVTLRCSSQSGHNTVSWYQQALGQGPQFIFQYYREEENGRGNFPPRFSGLQFPNYSSELNVNALELDDSALYLCASTERVDYGYTFGSGTRLTVV.

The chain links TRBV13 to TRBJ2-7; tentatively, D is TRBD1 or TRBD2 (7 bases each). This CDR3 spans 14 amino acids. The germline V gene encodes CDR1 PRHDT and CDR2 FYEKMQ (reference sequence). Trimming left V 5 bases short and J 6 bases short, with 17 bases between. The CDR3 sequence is CASSTPGGAGEQYF. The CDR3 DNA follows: TGTGCCAGCAGCACCCCAGGGGGGGCGGGCGAGCAGTACTTC.

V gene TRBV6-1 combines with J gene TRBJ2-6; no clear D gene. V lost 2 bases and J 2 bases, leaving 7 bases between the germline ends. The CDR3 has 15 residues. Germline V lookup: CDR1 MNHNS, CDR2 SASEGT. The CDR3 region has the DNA TGTGCCAGCAGTGAAACGCTAGCTGGGGCCAACGTCCTGACTTTC. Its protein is CASSETLAGANVLTF.

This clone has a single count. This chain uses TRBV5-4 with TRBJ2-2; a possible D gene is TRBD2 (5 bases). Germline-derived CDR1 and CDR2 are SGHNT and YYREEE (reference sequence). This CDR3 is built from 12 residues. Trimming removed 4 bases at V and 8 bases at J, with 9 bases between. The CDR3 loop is CASSPRAGELFF. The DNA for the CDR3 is TGTGCCAGCAGCCCGAGGGCGGGGGAGCTGTTTTTT.

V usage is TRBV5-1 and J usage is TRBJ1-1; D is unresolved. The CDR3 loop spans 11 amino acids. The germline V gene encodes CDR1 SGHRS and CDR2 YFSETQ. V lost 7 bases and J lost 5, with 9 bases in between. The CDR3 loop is CASRSGTEAFF. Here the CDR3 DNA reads TGCGCCAGCCGCTCCGGGACTGAAGCTTTCTTT. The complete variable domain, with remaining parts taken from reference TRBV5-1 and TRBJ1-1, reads KAGVTQTPRYLIKTRGQQVTLSCSPISGHRSVSWYQQTPGQGLQFLFEYFSETQRNKGNFPGRFSGRQFSNSRSEMNVSTLELGDSALYLCASRSGTEAFFGQGTRLTVV.

The CDR3 protein is CASSLPSPLFPGGYTF. Written as DNA, the CDR3 is TGTGCCAGCAGCTTACCAAGCCCCCTGTTCCCTGGTGGCTACACCTTC. The V call is TRBV7-8, the J call TRBJ1-2; D is ambiguous. The CDR3 extends over 16 amino acids. Germline assignment: CDR1 SGHVS and CDR2 FQNEAQ. With 2 bases removed from V and 7 bases from J, the gap between germline ends came to 20 bases.

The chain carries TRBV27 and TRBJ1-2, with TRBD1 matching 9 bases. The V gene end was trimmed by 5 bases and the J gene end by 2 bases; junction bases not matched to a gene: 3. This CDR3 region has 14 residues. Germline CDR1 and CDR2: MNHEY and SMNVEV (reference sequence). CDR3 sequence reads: CASSTTGGNYGYTF. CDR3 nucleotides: TGTGCCAGCAGTACGACAGGGGGGAACTATGGCTACACCTTC.

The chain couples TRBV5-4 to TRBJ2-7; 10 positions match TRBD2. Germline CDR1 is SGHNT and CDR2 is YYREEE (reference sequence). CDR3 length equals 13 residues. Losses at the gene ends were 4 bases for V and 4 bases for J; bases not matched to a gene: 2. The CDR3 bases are TGTGCCAGCAGCACAGCGGGAGGGTACGAGCAGTACTTC. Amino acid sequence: CASSTAGGYEQYF. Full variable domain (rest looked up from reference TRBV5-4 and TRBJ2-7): ETGVTQSPTHLIKTRGQQVTLRCSSQSGHNTVSWYQQALGQGPQFIFQYYREEENGRGNFPPRFSGLQFPNYSSELNVNALELDDSALYLCASSTAGGYEQYFGPGTRLTVT.

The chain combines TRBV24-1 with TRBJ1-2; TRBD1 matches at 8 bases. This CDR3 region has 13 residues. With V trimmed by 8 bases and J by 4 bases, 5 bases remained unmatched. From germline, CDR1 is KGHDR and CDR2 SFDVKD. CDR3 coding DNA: TGTGCCACCACTACAGGGGGTTTCTATGGCTACACCTTC. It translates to CATTTGGFYGYTF.

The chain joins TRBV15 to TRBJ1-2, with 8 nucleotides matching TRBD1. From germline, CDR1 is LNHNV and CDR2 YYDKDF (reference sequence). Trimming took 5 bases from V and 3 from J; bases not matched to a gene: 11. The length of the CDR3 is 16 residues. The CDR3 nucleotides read TGTGCCACCAGCGCATGGACAGGGAGAGTAGACTATGGCTACACCTTC. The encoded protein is CATSAWTGRVDYGYTF.

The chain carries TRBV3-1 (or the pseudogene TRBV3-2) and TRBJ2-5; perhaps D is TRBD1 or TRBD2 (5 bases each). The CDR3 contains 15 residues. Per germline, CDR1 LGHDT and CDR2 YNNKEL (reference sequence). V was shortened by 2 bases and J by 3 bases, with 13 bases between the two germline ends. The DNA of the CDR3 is TGTGCCAGCAGCCAATGGGGCGGGCGGAAAGAGACCCAGTACTTC. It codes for CASSQWGGRKETQYF.

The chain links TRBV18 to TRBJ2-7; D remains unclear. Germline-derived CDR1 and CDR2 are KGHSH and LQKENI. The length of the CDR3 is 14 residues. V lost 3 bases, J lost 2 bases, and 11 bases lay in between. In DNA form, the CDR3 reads TGTGCCAGCTCACCTATTCAAGATCCCTACGAGCAGTACTTC. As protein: CASSPIQDPYEQYF.

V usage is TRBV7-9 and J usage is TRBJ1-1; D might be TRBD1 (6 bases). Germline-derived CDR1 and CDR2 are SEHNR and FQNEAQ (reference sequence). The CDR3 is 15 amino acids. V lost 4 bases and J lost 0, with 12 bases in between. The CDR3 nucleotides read TGTGCCAGCAGCTATAGCGACAGGCTGAACACTGAAGCTTTCTTT. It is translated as CASSYSDRLNTEAFF.

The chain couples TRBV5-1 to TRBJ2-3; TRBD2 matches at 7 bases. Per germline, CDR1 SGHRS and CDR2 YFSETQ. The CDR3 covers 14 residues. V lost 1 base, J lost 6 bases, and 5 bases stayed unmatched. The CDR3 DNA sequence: TGCGCCAGCAGCTTGCGGGAGGCCAGGGATACGCAGTATTTT. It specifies CASSLREARDTQYF. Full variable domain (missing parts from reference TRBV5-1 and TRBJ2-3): KAGVTQTPRYLIKTRGQQVTLSCSPISGHRSVSWYQQTPGQGLQFLFEYFSETQRNKGNFPGRFSGRQFSNSRSEMNVSTLELGDSALYLCASSLREARDTQYFGPGTRLTVL.

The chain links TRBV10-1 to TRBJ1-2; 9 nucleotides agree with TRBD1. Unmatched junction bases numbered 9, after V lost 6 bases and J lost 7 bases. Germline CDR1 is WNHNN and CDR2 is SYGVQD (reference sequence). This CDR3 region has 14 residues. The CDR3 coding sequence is TGCGCCAGCAGCGACGGGACAGGGAGTTTTGGCTACACCTTC. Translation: CASSDGTGSFGYTF.

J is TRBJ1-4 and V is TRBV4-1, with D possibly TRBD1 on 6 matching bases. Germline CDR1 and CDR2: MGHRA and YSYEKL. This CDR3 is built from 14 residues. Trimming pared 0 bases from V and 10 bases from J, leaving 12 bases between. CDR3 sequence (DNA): TGCGCCAGCAGCCAAGATGGGGGGCAGGGAAAACTGTTTTTT. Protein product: CASSQDGGQGKLFF.